This TCR beta chain appears in the sequencing data of a study of T cell responses to AZD1222 COVID-19 vaccine. Study results and caveats: Reports say nearly half of spike-specific TCRs go after unmutated variant regions. Spike was spanned by vaccine-associated CD4 TCRs, with dominance at 160-218 and 743-854.

As for this clone: Its matching antigen is unknown.

This CDR3 has 16 amino acids. CDR1 SGDLS and CDR2 YYNGEE come from the germline V gene. V was pared by 0 bases and J by 2 bases, with 12 bases between. Pooling of second doses given at about 4 or about 12 weeks was done. Here immunoSEQ multiplex PCR was the method, and the copy in TCRdb shows in-frame clones only, minus some. Among 95,000 to 130,000 clones listed, roughly nine tenths were seen once. The chain joins TRBV9 to TRBJ1-5; unclear D gene. The sequence was obtained from an adult who received the AZD1222 COVID-19 vaccine. Sequenced here: peripheral blood, sampled 28 days after the second AZD1222 dose. The CDR3 bases are TGTGCCAGCAGCGTAGTAGGTCGACACCGCAATCAGCCCCAGCATTTT. Its protein product is CASSVVGRHRNQPQHF.